The rows below give T cell receptor beta chains drawn from one sample of a study of cytomegalovirus exposure and HLA in healthy donors. Method: immunoSEQ multiplex PCR; TCRdb's copy keeps in-frame clones and lacks some. The data contain more than 95,000 clones, roughly 13% of them singletons. Source material: PBMCs. The receptors here all came from a man aged 40-49 years in good health and CMV-seropositive. CDR3s include the opening cysteine and the closing phenylalanine or tryptophan. A D gene is named only where the DNA matches it firmly. Size is stated for part of the rows, as once, few or many counts, or as a class when the clone is expanded.

V,size,D,J,DNA,CDR3
TRBV5-6,NA,NA,TRBJ2-1,TGTGCCAGCAGGCCTTCGACTAGTTTCGAGCAGTTCTTC,CASRPSTSFEQFF
TRBV7-9,few,TRBD2,TRBJ2-7,TGTGCCAGCAGCTCCACCCTGACTAGCGTCTACGAGCAGTACTTC,CASSSTLTSVYEQYF
TRBV6-1,few,NA,TRBJ1-1,TGTGCCAGCAGTGATGACAGTAGGAACACTGAAGCTTTCTTC,CASSDDSRNTEAFF
TRBV21-1,NA,NA,TRBJ1-1,TGTGCCAGCAGCAAAGGTAAGGGGATAGGGACTGAAGCTTTCTTT,CASSKGKGIGTEAFF
TRBV7-2,NA,NA,TRBJ2-1,TGTGCCAGCAGTCCCAGTTACAATGAGCAGTTCTTC,CASSPSYNEQFF
TRBV19,NA,NA,TRBJ2-2,TGTGCCACTCGTAGGAACACCGGGGAGCTGTTTTTT,CATRRNTGELFF
TRBV29-1,few,TRBD2,TRBJ2-5,TGCAGCGGCGGACTAGCGGGAGGAGAGACCCAGTACTTC,CSGGLAGGETQYF
TRBV5-5,NA,NA,TRBJ2-7,TGTGCCAGCAGCTTTCGGGGGGCCTCCGAGCAGTACTTC,CASSFRGASEQYF
TRBV4-3,NA,TRBD2,TRBJ2-7,TGCGCCAGCAGCCGAGGCCGGGGGGGAGCCTACGAGCAGTACTTC,CASSRGRGGAYEQYF
TRBV29-1,few,NA,TRBJ1-1,TGCAGCGTTGCTCATGGGGGGGGCGGCACTGAAGCTTTCTTT,CSVAHGGGGTEAFF
TRBV5-4,NA,NA,TRBJ2-1,TGTGCCAGCAGCTCCTCGTTTGGGGCGTACAATGAGCAGTTCTTC,CASSSSFGAYNEQFF
TRBV5-1,few,TRBD2,TRBJ2-1,TGCGCCAGCAGCTTAGGGGCGGGAGCGGGAAGGGAGCAGTTCTTC,CASSLGAGAGREQFF
TRBV5-4,NA,TRBD1,TRBJ1-3,TGTGCCAGCAGCTTCAACAGGGGGGGAAACACCATATATTTT,CASSFNRGGNTIYF
TRBV9,few,TRBD1,TRBJ1-2,TGTGCCAGCAGCGGGGGGGGGACAGGGGGCCACTATGGCTACACCTTC,CASSGGGTGGHYGYTF
TRBV7-2,few,TRBD2,TRBJ2-1,TGTGCCAGCAGGACCGGGACTAGCGGGAGTCATGAGCAGTTCTTC,CASRTGTSGSHEQFF
TRBV7-9,few,NA,TRBJ2-7,TGTGCCAGCAGCTTAAGCCGGGTTCCCTACGAGCAGTACTTC,CASSLSRVPYEQYF
TRBV4-1,NA,TRBD2,TRBJ2-5,TGCGCCAGCAGCCCAAAGCGGGGGCAAGAGACCCAGTACTTC,CASSPKRGQETQYF